This TCR beta chain is drawn from a study of cytomegalovirus exposure and HLA in healthy donors. Study-wide context: T cells numbering around 180 million yielded some 100 million unique TCR beta sequences in an earlier analysis. Whole-study findings and limits: Cytomegalovirus status, reportedly, was diagnosed with high specificity and sensitivity by the classifier. Reports state that TCR beta sequences accurately predicted most subjects' HLA-A and HLA-B alleles. Relative to the approximately 700-donor mean, N-insertions were reportedly fewer in an Asian-associated ancestry cluster in a later analysis.

Researchers ran the PCR with 60 Vbeta and 13 Jbeta primers. Assay used: immunoSEQ multiplex PCR; TCRdb lists only in-frame clones, some missing. The sample consists of 150,000 to 200,000 clones, about 77% of them appearing once. On this clone itself: What it recognizes is unknown.

Germline V gene sequence: CDR1 SEHNR, CDR2 FQNEAQ (reference sequence). The CDR3 sequence is 14 residues long. Trimming at V came to 4 bases and at J to 1 base, leaving 1 base not matched to a gene. The chain joins TRBV7-9 to TRBJ1-5; TRBD1 matches at 7 bases. The material sequenced was PBMCs. The TCR comes from a man between 18 and 35 years old in good health and CMV-seropositive. CDR3 sequence: CASSSTGSNQPQHF. CDR3 bases: TGTGCCAGCAGCTCGACAGGGAGCAATCAGCCCCAGCATTTT.